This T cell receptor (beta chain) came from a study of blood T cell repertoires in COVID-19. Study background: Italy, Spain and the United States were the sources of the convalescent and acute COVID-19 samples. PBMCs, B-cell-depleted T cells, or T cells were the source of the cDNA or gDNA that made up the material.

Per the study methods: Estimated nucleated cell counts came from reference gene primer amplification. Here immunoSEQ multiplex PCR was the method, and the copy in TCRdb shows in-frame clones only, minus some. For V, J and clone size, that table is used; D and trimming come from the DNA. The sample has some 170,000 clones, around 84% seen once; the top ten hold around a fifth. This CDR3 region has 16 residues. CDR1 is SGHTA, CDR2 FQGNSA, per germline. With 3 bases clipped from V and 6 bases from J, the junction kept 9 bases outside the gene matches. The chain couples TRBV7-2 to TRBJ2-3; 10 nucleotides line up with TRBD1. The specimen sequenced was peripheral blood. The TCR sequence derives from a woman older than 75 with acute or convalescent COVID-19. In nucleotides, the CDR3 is TGTGCCAGCAGCTTTACTAGGACAGGGGGTGGGGATACGCAGTATTTT. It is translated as CASSFTRTGGGDTQYF.